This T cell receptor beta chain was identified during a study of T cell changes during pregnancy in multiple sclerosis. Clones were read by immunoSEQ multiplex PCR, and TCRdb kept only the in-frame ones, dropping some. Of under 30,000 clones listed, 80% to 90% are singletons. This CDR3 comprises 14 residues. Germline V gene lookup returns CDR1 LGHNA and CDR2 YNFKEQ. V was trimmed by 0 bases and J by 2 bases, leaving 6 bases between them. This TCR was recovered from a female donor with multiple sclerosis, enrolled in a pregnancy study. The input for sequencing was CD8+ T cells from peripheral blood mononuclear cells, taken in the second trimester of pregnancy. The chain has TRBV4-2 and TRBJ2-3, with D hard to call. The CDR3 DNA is TGTGCCAGCAGCCAAGATCCCGTCACAGATACGCAGTATTTT. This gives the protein CASSQDPVTDTQYF.